The clone carrying this T cell receptor (beta chain) has more than one count but fewer than ten. Its antigen is currently unknown. It was with 60 Vbeta and 13 Jbeta primers that the PCR ran. Original processing notes: About 10 million shared chains were among approximately 87 million unique TCR beta chains counted in a later analysis. The protocol was immunoSEQ multiplex PCR, while the TCRdb copy is restricted to in-frame clones and leaves out a portion. D and trimming were read from the DNA, whereas the V and J calls and clone size are those reported in that table. The table lists 240,000 or so clones, roughly 87% of them singletons, with 4.5% to 6% in the top ten. This specimen comes from a study of cytomegalovirus exposure and HLA in healthy donors. Findings and caveats of the study: Specific recognition of CMV antigens was confirmed in vitro for a few chains (all CMV-associated).

The V gene's germline CDR1 is SNHLY and CDR2 FYNNEI. The CDR3 runs 15 residues. Trimming pared 11 bases from V and 0 bases from J, leaving 14 bases between. Sequenced sample: PBMCs. The receptor was isolated from a middle-aged woman in good health and CMV-seropositive. This sequence joins TRBV2 and TRBJ1-6; a weak D match, TRBD1 (6 bases). The CDR3 nucleotides are TGTGCCTGCCGGACAGACAGCTCCTATAATTCACCCCTCCACTTT. Its protein product is CACRTDSSYNSPLHF.